Below are 9 T cell receptor beta chains sequenced from a single sample in a study of T-cell memory formation after mild COVID-19 (dated by TCRdb to the early 2020s). To prepare the library, 5' RACE was applied. The instrument was an Illumina NovaSeq 6000. TCRdb itself trimmed the public reads at Q25 with fastp, ran MiXCR and retained productive beta chains. Entries are consolidated by CDR3 protein sequence, retaining the most common genes and DNA. This sample gives roughly 400,000 distinct CDR3 sequences in total; approximately 15% of them show up just once. Of the sample, roughly a fifth falls within the top ten clones. The sample taken for sequencing was PBMCs or a T cell subset sorted from them (not recorded which). Receptors were obtained from a man younger than 30 who had mild COVID-19 (a few samples of this study predate the infection). The sample titles of this study are shuffled in the database, so cell type and time point are left out; the donor was told from shared clones.

The table lists this clonotype with a few counts. V gene TRBV7-3 combines with J gene TRBJ2-1; the D is unclear. The CDR3 runs 13 residues. Per the germline V gene, CDR1 is SGHTA and CDR2 is FQGTGA. V was trimmed by 1 base and J by 6 bases, leaving 7 bases between them. The CDR3 spells CASSLISFNEQFF. The CDR3 DNA follows: TGTGCCAGCAGCTTAATCTCTTTCAATGAGCAGTTCTTC.

V usage is TRBV9 and J usage is TRBJ2-5; 9 nucleotides align to TRBD2. CDR3 length: 15 residues. Germline lookup yields CDR1 SGDLS and CDR2 YYNGEE. After removal of 0 bases from V and 5 bases from J, the junction contained 5 bases not matched to a gene. In DNA, the CDR3 is TGTGCCAGCAGCGTAGCGGCGGGGGGGTACGAGACCCAGTACTTC. Protein product: CASSVAAGGYETQYF. Looking up the rest from reference TRBV9 and TRBJ2-5 gives the full variable domain: DSGVTQTPKHLITATGQRVTLRCSPRSGDLSVYWYQQSLDQGLQFLIQYYNGEERAKGNILERFSAQQFPDLHSELNLSSLELGDSALYFCASSVAAGGYETQYFGPGTRLLVL.

A single count supports this clonotype. V usage is TRBV5-6 and J usage is TRBJ2-7; no reliable D call. CDR1 SGHDT and CDR2 YYEEEE come from the germline V gene. The CDR3 contains 13 residues. V lost 3 bases and J 7 bases, leaving 14 bases between the germline ends. As DNA, the CDR3 is TGTGCCAGCAGCTCGCGCGCGTCGTGGGAGCAGTACGTC. It encodes CASSSRASWEQYV.

The CDR3: CASSTLAGGLTYEQYF. The CDR3 region has the DNA TGTGCCAGCAGTACACTAGCGGGGGGCCTGACCTACGAGCAGTACTTC. This rearrangement joins TRBV9 to TRBJ2-7, with TRBD2 matching over 12 bases. Looked up from germline, CDR1 is SGDLS and CDR2 is YYNGEE. This CDR3 has 16 residues. J was trimmed by 2 bases and V by 5 bases; bases with no gene match: 8.

DNA of the CDR3: TGCAGCGTTTTGGACTCGCGTTACACTGAAGCTTTCTTT. Protein sequence: CSVLDSRYTEAFF. This chain links TRBV29-1 with TRBJ1-1; D not certain. V lost 5 bases to trimming and J lost 3 bases, with 13 bases between them. CDR1 and CDR2 (germline): SQVTM, ANQGSEA. CDR3 size: 13 residues.

This chain uses TRBV5-1 with TRBJ2-7; D is ambiguous. Germline-derived CDR1 and CDR2 are SGHRS and YFSETQ. CDR3 length: 14 residues. The V end was cut by 0 bases, the J end by 2 bases, with 9 bases between. For the CDR3, the DNA is TGCGCCAGCAGCTTGGCGACGACGGCCTACGAGCAGTACTTC. Encoded protein: CASSLATTAYEQYF.

The chain joins TRBV9 to TRBJ1-4; the match to TRBD1 covers 10 bases. CDR1 SGDLS and CDR2 YYNGEE come from the germline V gene. This CDR3 comprises 13 residues. The ends lost 2 bases at V and 8 bases at J; junction bases unmatched: 0. CDR3 in amino acids: CASSVDRGEKLFF. The CDR3 DNA sequence: TGTGCCAGCAGCGTGGACAGGGGGGAAAAACTGTTTTTT.

V and J are TRBV5-1 and TRBJ2-3; 12 bases align to TRBD2. Per the germline V gene, CDR1 is SGHRS and CDR2 is YFSETQ. J lost 6 bases, V lost 4 bases, and 9 bases had no gene match. This CDR3 has 16 amino acids. In DNA, the CDR3 is TGCGCCAGCAGCGAAAGGACTAGCGGGGCCCGGGATACGCAGTATTTT. Amino acid sequence: CASSERTSGARDTQYF.

V is TRBV5-1 and J is TRBJ2-3; possible D gene TRBD1, 6 bases. The CDR3 has 15 amino acids. CDR1 SGHRS and CDR2 YFSETQ come from the germline V gene. Trimming left V 1 base short and J 1 base short, with 10 bases between. CDR3 bases: TGCGCCAGCAGCTTGTTTGGACAGCGCACAGATACGCAGTATTTT. The encoded protein is CASSLFGQRTDTQYF. Together with reference TRBV5-1 and TRBJ2-3, the CDR3 gives the full variable domain: KAGVTQTPRYLIKTRGQQVTLSCSPISGHRSVSWYQQTPGQGLQFLFEYFSETQRNKGNFPGRFSGRQFSNSRSEMNVSTLELGDSALYLCASSLFGQRTDTQYFGPGTRLTVL.